These 8 T cell receptor beta chains were all obtained from the same sample, sequenced in a study of cytomegalovirus exposure and HLA in healthy donors. Vbeta (60) and Jbeta (13) primers were used in the PCR. Profiling relied on immunoSEQ multiplex PCR, and the TCRdb table lists in-frame clones only, not all of them. The table shows around 130,000 clones, with more than 60% occurring only once. The sample consisted of PBMCs. Receptors originate from a woman in her thirties or forties in good health and CMV-seropositive.

Concerning this clone: Relative to the germline gene, one junction end is altered; a read error may explain this. The rearrangement joins TRBV7-7 to TRBJ2-2; D is perhaps TRBD1 (5 bases). This CDR3 is 15 amino acids long. Germline V gene lookup returns CDR1 SSHAT and CDR2 FNYEAQ (reference sequence). CDR3 coding DNA: TGTGCTAGCAGCTTAGTGCAGGGTGACACCGGGGAGCTGTTTTTT. Translation: CASSLVQGDTGELFF.

V and J are TRBV5-1 and TRBJ2-1, with D perhaps TRBD2 (7 bases). The CDR3 sequence is 15 residues long. CDR1 and CDR2 (germline): SGHRS, YFSETQ. V gave up 1 base and J gave up 7 bases, with 15 bases separating them. The CDR3 region is CASSLLGGGRNEQFF. CDR3 in DNA: TGCGCCAGCAGCTTGTTGGGGGGGGGCCGGAATGAGCAGTTCTTC.

This rearrangement joins TRBV18 to TRBJ2-5; D is ambiguous. Germline assignment: CDR1 KGHSH and CDR2 LQKENI. CDR3 length: 14 amino acids. V lost 2 bases and J 2 bases, leaving 9 bases between the germline ends. CDR3 coding DNA: TGTGCCAGCTCACCAAGTGGCAGGCAAGAGACCCAGTACTTC. Amino acids: CASSPSGRQETQYF.

The CDR3: CASSLRLAENTGELFF. CDR3 bases: TGTGCCAGCAGCTTACGGCTAGCGGAGAACACCGGGGAGCTGTTTTTT. This rearrangement joins TRBV11-2 to TRBJ2-2; 7 bases align to TRBD2. Per the germline V gene, CDR1 is SGHAT and CDR2 is FQNNGV. V was clipped by 2 bases and J by 1 base; unmatched bases: 4. The CDR3 has 16 residues.

This clone showed up just once. CDR3 region: CASSLDGSSYEQYF. The CDR3 DNA is TGTGCCAGCAGCTTAGACGGGAGCTCCTACGAGCAGTACTTC. V usage is TRBV7-2 and J usage is TRBJ2-7; TRBD2 might be the D (6 bases). V lost 1 base, J lost 0 bases, and 7 bases lay in between. This CDR3 is 14 amino acids long. CDR1 is SGHTA, CDR2 FQGNSA, per germline. Full variable domain (missing parts from reference TRBV7-2 and TRBJ2-7): GAGVSQSPSNKVTEKGKDVELRCDPISGHTALYWYRQSLGQGLEFLIYFQGNSAPDKSGLPSDRFSAERTGGSVSTLTIQRTQQEDSAVYLCASSLDGSSYEQYFGPGTRLTVT.

This clone came up a few times. This chain joins TRBV4-1 and TRBJ1-1; 9 bases match TRBD1. The J segment lost 4 bases and the V segment lost 0 bases, leaving 3 bases of the junction unmatched. Germline V gene data show CDR1 as MGHRA and CDR2 as YSYEKL. The CDR3 sequence is 15 residues long. Written as DNA, the CDR3 is TGCGCCAGCAGCCAAGATCTGACAGGGGGCACTGAAGCTTTCTTT. This translates into CASSQDLTGGTEAFF.

CDR3 protein: CASSGGQAGGSFINEQFF. The CDR3 DNA reads TGTGCCAGCAGCGGGGGGCAAGCGGGAGGGAGTTTTATCAATGAGCAGTTCTTC. This sequence joins TRBV9 and TRBJ2-1, with 10 bases that match TRBD2. With V trimmed by 3 bases and J by 6 bases, 15 bases remained unmatched. The germline V gene encodes CDR1 SGDLS and CDR2 YYNGEE. The CDR3 has 18 residues.

In DNA form, the CDR3 reads TGTGCCAGCAGCCCTAGCGGGGGGGCCGGTACCCAGTACTTC. It is translated as CASSPSGGAGTQYF. The chain employs TRBV7-2 and TRBJ2-5, with 12 bases fitting TRBD2. The CDR3 contains 14 residues. V lost 5 bases to trimming and J lost 8 bases; unmatched junction nucleotides: 6. Germline loops: CDR1 SGHTA, CDR2 FQGNSA.